This T cell receptor (beta chain) was identified during a study of blood T cells in healthy people across ages. Study-level points and caveats: Changes in expanded clonotypes were possibly confounded, as the CMV status of donors was unknown.

The CDR3 runs to 16 residues. Trimming removed 0 bases at V and 4 bases at J, with 14 bases between. In germline, CDR1 is SGDLS, CDR2 YYNGEE. The authors ran a second PCR of roughly 6 to 11 cycles using a sample-barcoded 5' primer and a J-beta primer mix. Paired-end reads containing CDR3 totaled no fewer than 2.5 million for each sample. TCRdb passed the 5' RACE reads through MiXCR, listing each CDR3 protein once. The table lists more than 800,000 distinct CDR3 sequences, around 45% of them singletons, with 18% in the top ten. PBMCs, at least 7 million per sample, were isolated. This clonotype was seen at least ten times. Its target is not known.

The chain links TRBV9 to TRBJ2-1; weak D call: TRBD1 (5 bases). The sequenced sample consisted of blood. The sequence was collected from a woman aged 60-75 years in good health. DNA for the CDR3: TGTGCCAGCAGCGTAGCTTATAGGGGCCTATACAATGAGCAGTTCTTC. As protein: CASSVAYRGLYNEQFF.